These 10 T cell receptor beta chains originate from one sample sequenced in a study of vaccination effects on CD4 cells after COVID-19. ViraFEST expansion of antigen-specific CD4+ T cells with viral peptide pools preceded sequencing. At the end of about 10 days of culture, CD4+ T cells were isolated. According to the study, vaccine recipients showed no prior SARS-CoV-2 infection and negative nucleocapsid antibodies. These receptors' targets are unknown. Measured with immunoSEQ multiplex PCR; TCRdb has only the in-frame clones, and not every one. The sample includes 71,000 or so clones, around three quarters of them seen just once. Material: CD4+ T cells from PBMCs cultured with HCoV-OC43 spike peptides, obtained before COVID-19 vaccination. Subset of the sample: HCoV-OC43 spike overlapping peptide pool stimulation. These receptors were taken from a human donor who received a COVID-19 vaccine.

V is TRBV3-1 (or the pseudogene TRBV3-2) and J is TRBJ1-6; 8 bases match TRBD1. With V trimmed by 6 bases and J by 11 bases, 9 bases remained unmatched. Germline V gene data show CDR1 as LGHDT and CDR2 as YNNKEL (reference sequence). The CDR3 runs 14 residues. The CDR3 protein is CASSKQGDHTPLHF. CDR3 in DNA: TGTGCCAGCAGTAAACAGGGGGATCACACACCCCTCCACTTT.

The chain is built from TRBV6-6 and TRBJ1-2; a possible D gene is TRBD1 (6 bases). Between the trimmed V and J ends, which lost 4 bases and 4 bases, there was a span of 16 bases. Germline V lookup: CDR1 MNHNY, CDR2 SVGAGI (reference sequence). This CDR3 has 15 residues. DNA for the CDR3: TGTGCCAGCAGTTCGCCAGGGGACTCCCTCTATGGCTACACCTTC. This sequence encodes CASSSPGDSLYGYTF.

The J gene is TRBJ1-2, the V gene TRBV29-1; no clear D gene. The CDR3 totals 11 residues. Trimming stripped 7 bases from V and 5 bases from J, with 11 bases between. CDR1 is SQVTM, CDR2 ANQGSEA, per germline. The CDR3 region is CSARWGYGYTF. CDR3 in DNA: TGCAGCGCTAGGTGGGGTTATGGCTACACCTTC. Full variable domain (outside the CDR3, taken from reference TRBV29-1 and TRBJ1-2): SAVISQKPSRDICQRGTSLTIQCQVDSQVTMMFWYRQQPGQSLTLIATANQGSEATYESGFVIDKFPISRPNLTFSTLTVSNMSPEDSSIYLCSARWGYGYTFGSGTRLTVV.

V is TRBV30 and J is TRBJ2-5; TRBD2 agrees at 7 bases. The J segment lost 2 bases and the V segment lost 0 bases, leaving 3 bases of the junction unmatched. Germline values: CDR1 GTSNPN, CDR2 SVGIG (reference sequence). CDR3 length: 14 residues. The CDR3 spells CAWSVGGGQETQYF. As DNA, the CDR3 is TGTGCCTGGAGTGTTGGGGGGGGGCAAGAGACCCAGTACTTC.

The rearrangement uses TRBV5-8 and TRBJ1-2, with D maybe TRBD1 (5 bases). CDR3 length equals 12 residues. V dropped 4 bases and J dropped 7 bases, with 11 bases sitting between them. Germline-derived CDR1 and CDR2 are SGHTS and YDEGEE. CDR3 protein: CASSIGVGGYTF. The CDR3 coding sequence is TGTGCCAGCAGCATAGGGGTCGGTGGCTACACCTTC.

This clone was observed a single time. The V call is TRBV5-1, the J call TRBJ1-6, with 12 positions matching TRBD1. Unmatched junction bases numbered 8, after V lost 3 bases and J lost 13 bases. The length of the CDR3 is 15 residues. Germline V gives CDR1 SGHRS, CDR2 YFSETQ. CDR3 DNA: TGCGCCAGCAGCTCATCCGGGACAGGGGGCGATCCCCTCCACTTT. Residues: CASSSSGTGGDPLHF.

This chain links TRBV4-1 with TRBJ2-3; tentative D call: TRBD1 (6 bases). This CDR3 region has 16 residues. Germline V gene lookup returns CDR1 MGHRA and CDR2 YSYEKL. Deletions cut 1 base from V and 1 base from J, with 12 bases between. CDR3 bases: TGCGCCAGCAGCCAAGGGGGGCTCGGCGGCACAGATACGCAGTATTTT. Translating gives CASSQGGLGGTDTQYF.

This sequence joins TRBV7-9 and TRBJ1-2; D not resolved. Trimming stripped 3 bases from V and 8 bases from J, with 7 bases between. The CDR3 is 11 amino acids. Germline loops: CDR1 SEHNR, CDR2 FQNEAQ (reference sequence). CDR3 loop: CASSLFGGYTF. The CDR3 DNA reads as TGTGCCAGCAGCTTGTTCGGGGGCTACACCTTC.

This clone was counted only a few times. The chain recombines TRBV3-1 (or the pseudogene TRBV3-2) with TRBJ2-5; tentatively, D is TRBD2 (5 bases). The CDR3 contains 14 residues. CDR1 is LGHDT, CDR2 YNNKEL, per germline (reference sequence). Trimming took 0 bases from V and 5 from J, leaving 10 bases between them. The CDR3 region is CASSQETGEETQYF. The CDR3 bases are TGTGCCAGCAGCCAAGAAACCGGGGAGGAGACCCAGTACTTC.

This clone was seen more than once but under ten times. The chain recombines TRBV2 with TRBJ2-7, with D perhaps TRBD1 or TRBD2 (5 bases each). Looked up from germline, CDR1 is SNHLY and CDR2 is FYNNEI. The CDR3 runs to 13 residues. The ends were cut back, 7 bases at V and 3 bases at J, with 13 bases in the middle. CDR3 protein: CASKRDQNYEQYV. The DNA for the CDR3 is TGTGCCAGCAAAAGGGACCAGAACTACGAGCAGTACGTC.